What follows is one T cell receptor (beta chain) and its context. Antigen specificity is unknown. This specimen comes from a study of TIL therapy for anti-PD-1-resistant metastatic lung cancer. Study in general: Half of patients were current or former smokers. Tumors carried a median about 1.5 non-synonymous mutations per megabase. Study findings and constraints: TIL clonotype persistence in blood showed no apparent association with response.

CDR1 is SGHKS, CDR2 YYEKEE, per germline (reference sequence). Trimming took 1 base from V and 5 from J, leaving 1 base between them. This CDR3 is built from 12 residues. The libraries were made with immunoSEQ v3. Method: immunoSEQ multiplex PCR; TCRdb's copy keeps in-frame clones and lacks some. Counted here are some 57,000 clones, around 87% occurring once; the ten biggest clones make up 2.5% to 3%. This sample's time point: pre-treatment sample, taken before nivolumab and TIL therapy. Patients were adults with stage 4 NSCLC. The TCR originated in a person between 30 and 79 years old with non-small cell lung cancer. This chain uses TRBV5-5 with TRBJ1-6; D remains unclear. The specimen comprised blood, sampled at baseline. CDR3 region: CASSLNNSPLHF. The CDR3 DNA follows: TGTGCCAGCAGCTTGAATAATTCACCCCTCCACTTT.